The 16 T cell receptor beta chains below were found in one sample sequenced in a study of blood T cell repertoires in COVID-19 (dated by TCRdb to 2020 to 2021). Library creation used the immunoSEQ multiplex PCR assay. The source is immuneACCESS, and TCRdb retained only in-frame sequences with V and J called. Part of the clones is not carried over; for the studies checked, unresolved V genes explain less than half of this, and the remainder is unexplained. The sample has 200,000 to 250,000 clones on record, 70% to 90% of them singletons. The ten most abundant clones make up more than 2.5% of the sample. Source material: peripheral blood. These receptors were obtained from a man aged 55 to 70 with acute or convalescent COVID-19.

The rearrangement uses TRBV5-1 and TRBJ2-5; 7 bases agree with TRBD2. CDR1 is SGHRS, CDR2 YFSETQ, per germline. Unmatched junction bases numbered 6, after V lost 4 bases and J lost 0 bases. The CDR3 extends over 15 amino acids. The CDR3 loop is CASSPAGSYQETQYF. The CDR3 DNA is TGCGCCAGCAGCCCAGCGGGGTCGTACCAAGAGACCCAGTACTTC. Complete variable domain (other parts from reference TRBV5-1 and TRBJ2-5): KAGVTQTPRYLIKTRGQQVTLSCSPISGHRSVSWYQQTPGQGLQFLFEYFSETQRNKGNFPGRFSGRQFSNSRSEMNVSTLELGDSALYLCASSPAGSYQETQYFGPGTRLLVL.

The chain combines TRBV19 with TRBJ1-5; D remains unclear. The germline V and J ends were trimmed by 5 bases and 3 bases, with 14 bases remaining between them. CDR1 is LNHDA, CDR2 SQIVND, per germline (reference sequence). This CDR3 has 15 residues. CDR3: CASSPSLWLNQPQHF. DNA of the CDR3: TGTGCCAGTAGTCCCAGTTTGTGGCTCAATCAGCCCCAGCATTTT.

The table lists this clone with a count of one. The J gene is TRBJ2-3, the V gene TRBV2; D might be TRBD2 (7 bases). Germline CDR1 SNHLY, CDR2 FYNNEI. The CDR3 covers 13 residues. The V end was cut by 7 bases, the J end by 6 bases, with 14 bases between. CDR3 bases: TGTGCCAGCACGGGGGGCGGAGTGGATACGCAGTATTTT. Its protein is CASTGGGVDTQYF.

This sequence joins TRBV18 and TRBJ1-2, with 8 nucleotides matching TRBD1. CDR1 and CDR2 (germline): KGHSH, LQKENI. V trimming: 3 bases; J trimming: 4 bases; junction bases outside the gene matches: 7. This CDR3 has 15 residues. The CDR3: CASSPPGQDPYGYTF. CDR3 nucleotide sequence: TGTGCCAGCTCACCCCCGGGACAGGATCCCTATGGCTACACCTTC.

This chain links TRBV7-2 with TRBJ2-3, with 7 bases matching TRBD2. Germline V lookup: CDR1 SGHTA, CDR2 FQGNSA. This CDR3 has 14 amino acids. J gave up 3 bases and V 0 bases, and 0 bases lay outside the gene matches. The CDR3 here is CASSLAGGTDTQYF. In DNA form, the CDR3 reads TGTGCCAGCAGCTTAGCGGGGGGGACAGATACGCAGTATTTT.

This clone was detected only once. V and J are TRBV6-5 and TRBJ2-3; the match to TRBD2 covers 9 bases. There are 13 residues in the CDR3. Trimming took 10 bases from V and 4 from J; bases not matched to a gene: 6. Germline V gene data show CDR1 as MNHEY and CDR2 as SVGAGI. The CDR3 spells CATARGGADTQYF. DNA for the CDR3: TGTGCCACGGCGCGGGGGGGGGCAGATACGCAGTATTTT.

V is TRBV5-4 and J is TRBJ1-2, with 7 bases fitting TRBD1. The CDR3 extends over 13 amino acids. The V gene's germline CDR1 is SGHNT and CDR2 YYREEE (reference sequence). V trimming: 5 bases; J trimming: 3 bases; junction bases outside the gene matches: 4. The DNA for the CDR3 is TGTGCCAGCAGTTCCGGGACAGACTATGGCTACACCTTC. Translation: CASSSGTDYGYTF.

The chain recombines TRBV19 with TRBJ1-3, with 8 bases identical to TRBD1. Unmatched junction bases numbered 8, after V lost 7 bases and J lost 3 bases. The CDR3 is 15 amino acids. Germline CDR1 reads LNHDA; CDR2 reads SQIVND (reference sequence). CDR3 protein: CASTPDRAGGNTIYF. The CDR3 DNA reads TGTGCCAGTACCCCGGACAGGGCCGGTGGAAACACCATATATTTT. The full variable domain, rest sourced from reference TRBV19 and TRBJ1-3, is DGGITQSPKYLFRKEGQNVTLSCEQNLNHDAMYWYRQDPGQGLRLIYYSQIVNDFQKGDIAEGYSVSREKKESFPLTVTSAQKNPTAFYLCASTPDRAGGNTIYFGEGSWLTVV.

The gene calls are TRBV4-1 and TRBJ2-5; 10 bases agree with TRBD2. The CDR3 length is 16 residues. CDR1 MGHRA and CDR2 YSYEKL come from the germline V gene. V shed 1 base and J 1 base; nucleotides not matched to a gene: 3. In DNA form, the CDR3 reads TGCGCCAGCAGCCAAGTACTAGCGGGGATCCAAGAGACCCAGTACTTC. Its translation: CASSQVLAGIQETQYF.

The gene calls are TRBV5-1 and TRBJ1-5, with D perhaps TRBD1 (5 bases). Germline CDR1 and CDR2: SGHRS and YFSETQ. Trimming stripped 2 bases from V and 4 bases from J, with 10 bases between. The CDR3 has 14 amino acids. The CDR3 DNA follows: TGCGCCAGCAGCTTCGATGGGGCTAATCAGCCCCAGCATTTT. Encoded protein: CASSFDGANQPQHF.

The chain combines TRBV4-2 with TRBJ2-3, with a possible D match to TRBD1 (5 bases). Germline CDR1 LGHNA, CDR2 YNFKEQ. The V and J ends lost 0 bases and 4 bases respectively, with 23 bases between them. This CDR3 spans 19 amino acids. This CDR3 is CASSQEWGRWQELPDTQYF. The CDR3 DNA is TGTGCCAGCAGCCAAGAATGGGGCAGGTGGCAGGAACTCCCAGATACGCAGTATTTT.

The chain has TRBV6-5 and TRBJ1-3; D might be TRBD1 (5 bases). V lost 5 bases to trimming and J lost 4 bases, with 12 bases between them. Germline V lookup: CDR1 MNHEY, CDR2 SVGAGI. This CDR3 has 14 amino acids. The CDR3 sequence: CASSPPGVGNTIYF. CDR3 nucleotides: TGTGCCAGCAGTCCACCGGGGGTAGGAAACACCATATATTTT.

The rearrangement links TRBV5-6 to TRBJ2-1; 7 positions agree with TRBD1. CDR3 size: 15 residues. Trimming removed 0 bases from V and 4 bases from J; junction bases left unmatched: 4. The germline V gene encodes CDR1 SGHDT and CDR2 YYEEEE. The CDR3 is CASSLAGTEYNEQFF. CDR3 nucleotides: TGTGCCAGCAGCTTGGCCGGGACAGAGTACAATGAGCAGTTCTTC.

The V and J genes are TRBV18 and TRBJ2-3; D perhaps matches TRBD2 (5 bases). Germline assignment: CDR1 KGHSH and CDR2 LQKENI. V was pared by 0 bases and J by 0 bases, with 10 bases between. The CDR3 totals 16 residues. The CDR3 sequence: CASSPPALASTDTQYF. The CDR3 region has the DNA TGTGCCAGCTCACCACCTGCGCTAGCTAGCACAGATACGCAGTATTTT.

The chain links TRBV29-1 to TRBJ1-1; 10 bases match TRBD1. CDR1 and CDR2 from the germline V gene are SQVTM and ANQGSEA. With V trimmed by 4 bases and J by 2 bases, 10 bases remained unmatched. CDR3 size: 16 residues. Here the CDR3 reads CSVGVGQGIVNTEAFF. The CDR3 nucleotides read TGCAGCGTTGGCGTGGGACAGGGGATTGTTAACACTGAAGCTTTCTTT.

The chain joins TRBV6-1 to TRBJ1-1; D unclear. V was clipped by 6 bases and J by 1 base, with 6 bases between them. The CDR3 length is 12 residues. Germline loops: CDR1 MNHNS, CDR2 SASEGT. In DNA form, the CDR3 reads TGTGCCAGCAGGACGGGGAACACTGAAGCTTTCTTT. This translates into CASRTGNTEAFF.